These 20 T cell receptor beta chains came from one sample sequenced in a study of T cells after posttransplantation cyclophosphamide. Controls had myeloablative marrow grafts with methotrexate and calcineurin inhibitor, sampled at 1 year. This table comes from immunoSEQ multiplex PCR, and its TCRdb copy is limited to in-frame clones, with some not included. This table holds about 10,000 clones, over 75% found once. The specimen was PBMCs, collected after an allogeneic stem cell transplant with a calcineurin inhibitor and methotrexate. All receptors come from a male patient in his thirties who received an allogeneic stem cell transplant from an unrelated donor, was CMV-positive, and had no GVHD. Some T cells may possibly be graft donor cells.

The chain combines TRBV6-1 with TRBJ2-5; 9 nucleotides agree with TRBD1. The closer fit of TRBJ2-7 to the DNA end suggests the J call may be wrong. Per the germline V gene, CDR1 is MNHNS and CDR2 is SASEGT. The CDR3 length is 14 residues. CDR3 DNA sequence: TGTGCCAGCAGGAGACAGGGGGGCTCCTACGAGCAGTACTTC. Translated: CASRRQGGSYEQYF.

The chain recombines TRBV19 with TRBJ2-1, with 9 bases matching TRBD2. Germline-derived CDR1 and CDR2 are LNHDA and SQIVND (reference sequence). This CDR3 region has 16 residues. J lost 3 bases, V lost 5 bases, and 8 bases had no gene match. The CDR3 region has the DNA TGTGCCAGTAGTGTCCCGAGCGGGAGGAGCTACAATGAGCAGTTCTTC. It encodes CASSVPSGRSYNEQFF.

The chain combines TRBV6-1 with TRBJ2-7; tentative D call: TRBD1 (5 bases). Germline V lookup: CDR1 MNHNS, CDR2 SASEGT. The CDR3 covers 12 residues. Trimming removed 2 bases from V and 6 bases from J, with 8 bases in between. The CDR3 protein is CASSEQGFEQYV. CDR3 nucleotides: TGTGCCAGCAGTGAACAGGGATTCGAGCAGTACGTC.

This clone was picked up a small number of times. The chain uses TRBV28 and TRBJ1-1, with a possible D match to TRBD1 (5 bases). Trimming stripped 6 bases from V and 1 base from J, with 15 bases between. The CDR3 consists of 15 residues. Germline loops: CDR1 MDHEN, CDR2 SYDVKM. CDR3 residues: CASSSWGGGNTEAFF. CDR3 DNA: TGTGCCAGCAGCTCTTGGGGGGGAGGGAACACTGAAGCTTTCTTT.

The V and J genes are TRBV2 and TRBJ1-2; the match to TRBD1 covers 7 bases. The junction had 6 bases not matched to a gene; V was cut back by 0 bases and J by 8 bases. The V gene's germline CDR1 is SNHLY and CDR2 FYNNEI. The CDR3 runs to 14 residues. In DNA, the CDR3 is TGTGCCAGCAGTGAAGCCACAGGGGTCTGGGGCTACACCTTC. It yields the protein CASSEATGVWGYTF.

The V gene is TRBV10-3, the J gene TRBJ2-7; D possibly corresponds to TRBD1 (5 bases). V was shortened by 5 bases and J by 1 base, with 6 bases between the two germline ends. This CDR3 is built from 12 residues. The germline gives CDR1 ENHRY, CDR2 SYGVKD. The CDR3 DNA reads as TGTGCCATCAGTAGGGGATCCTACGAGCAGTACTTC. Encoded protein: CAISRGSYEQYF.

This clone turned up a few times. CDR3 coding DNA: TGTGCCAGCAGCTTGGAGGGCCTCTATGGCTACACCTTC. Amino acids: CASSLEGLYGYTF. The rearrangement joins TRBV4-2 to TRBJ1-2; D gene unclear. This CDR3 is built from 13 residues. Germline CDR1 LGHNA, CDR2 YNFKEQ. Trimming took 5 bases from V and 4 from J, leaving 11 bases between them.

The chain recombines TRBV29-1 with TRBJ1-5; 7 nucleotides line up with TRBD1. The junction had 12 bases not matched to a gene; V was cut back by 7 bases and J by 9 bases. The V gene's germline CDR1 is SQVTM and CDR2 ANQGSEA. The CDR3 sequence is 13 residues long. The CDR3 nucleotides are TGCAGCGCCCTGACAGGGCCCCGGGGGCCCCAGCATTTT. This codes for CSALTGPRGPQHF.

The chain uses TRBV2 and TRBJ2-7, with 9 bases lining up with TRBD1. The CDR3 is made up of 12 amino acids. CDR1 and CDR2 from the germline V gene are SNHLY and FYNNEI. The ends lost 4 bases at V and 9 bases at J; junction bases unmatched: 4. CDR3 sequence reads: CASSGDRARQYF. The CDR3 DNA follows: TGTGCCAGCAGTGGGGACAGGGCCCGGCAGTACTTC.

The V gene is TRBV2, the J gene TRBJ2-5, with 7 bases identical to TRBD2. After removal of 7 bases from V and 2 bases from J, the junction contained 7 bases not matched to a gene. Per germline, CDR1 SNHLY and CDR2 FYNNEI. This CDR3 is built from 14 residues. DNA of the CDR3: TGTGCCAGCAATGGCCGGGAGGTGCAAGAGACCCAGTACTTC. Its protein product is CASNGREVQETQYF.

The chain couples TRBV5-6 to TRBJ2-7; no firm D call. The V end was cut by 2 bases, the J end by 5 bases, with 20 bases between. The CDR3 is made up of 16 amino acids. Germline V CDR1 and CDR2: SGHDT, YYEEEE. CDR3 protein: CASSLLVTPISHEQYV. The CDR3 nucleotides are TGTGCCAGCAGCTTACTTGTGACGCCCATTAGCCACGAGCAGTACGTC.

The table lists this clone with a count of one. The rearrangement joins TRBV18 to TRBJ2-1; 11 bases map to TRBD2. This CDR3 region has 15 residues. V dropped 2 bases and J dropped 6; count of bases not matched to a gene: 3. CDR1 and CDR2 from the germline V gene are KGHSH and LQKENI. The CDR3 nucleotides read TGTGCCAGCTCACCAGTAGCGGGGGGGTTCAATGAGCAGTTCTTC. Translating gives CASSPVAGGFNEQFF.

This chain connects TRBV7-7 to TRBJ2-5; D perhaps matches TRBD2 (5 bases). The germline V gene encodes CDR1 SSHAT and CDR2 FNYEAQ (reference sequence). Trimming pared 7 bases from V and 1 base from J, leaving 13 bases between. CDR3 length: 14 residues. The CDR3 DNA reads TGTGCCAGCAAGGAGGATTTGGGCCAAGAGACCCAGTACTTC. It is translated as CASKEDLGQETQYF.

In DNA, the CDR3 is TGTGCCAGCAGTTACTGGGAGTGGGAGACCCAGTACTTC. As protein: CASSYWEWETQYF. The chain carries TRBV6-5 and TRBJ2-5, with TRBD2 as a possible D gene (5 bases). There are 13 residues in the CDR3. V shed 1 base and J shed 5 bases, with 8 bases lying between them. Germline loops: CDR1 MNHEY, CDR2 SVGAGI.

This clone has only one observation. This chain links TRBV29-1 with TRBJ2-2; D possibly corresponds to TRBD1 (7 bases). Germline V gene data show CDR1 as SQVTM and CDR2 as ANQGSEA. This CDR3 is 14 amino acids long. V dropped 6 bases and J dropped 6 bases, with 17 bases sitting between them. CDR3 sequence: CSVLGGGVAGELFF. The DNA for the CDR3 is TGCAGCGTACTCGGAGGGGGCGTCGCCGGGGAGCTGTTTTTT.

V usage is TRBV5-1 and J usage is TRBJ1-2; the D gene is possibly TRBD1 (6 bases). Trimming left V 0 bases short and J 7 bases short, with 10 bases between. CDR1 is SGHRS and CDR2 is YFSETQ in the germline V gene. The CDR3 runs to 13 residues. Here the CDR3 reads CASSLGQGFGYTF. The CDR3 DNA is TGCGCCAGCAGCTTGGGGCAGGGGTTTGGCTACACCTTC.

This rearrangement joins TRBV7-2 to TRBJ2-3; D remains unclear. Germline V gene sequence: CDR1 SGHTA, CDR2 FQGNSA. Trimming pared 3 bases from V and 6 bases from J, leaving 10 bases between. There are 13 residues in the CDR3. The CDR3 loop is CASSLGPGDTQYF. CDR3 DNA: TGTGCCAGCAGCTTGGGCCCTGGGGATACGCAGTATTTT.

The genes are TRBV7-8 and TRBJ2-1; 10 bases align to TRBD1. This CDR3 is built from 16 residues. Germline V gives CDR1 SGHVS, CDR2 FQNEAQ. V shed 5 bases, J shed 6 bases, and the junction held 10 bases outside the gene matches. The CDR3 DNA sequence: TGTGCCAGCAGCCACACGGTGGGACAGGGGACCAATGAGCAGTTCTTC. Protein sequence: CASSHTVGQGTNEQFF.

The DNA of the CDR3 is TGTGCCAGCAGTCCTCTGTGGGGGGTCGAAGAGACCCAGTACTTC. Its protein product is CASSPLWGVEETQYF. V gene TRBV7-2 combines with J gene TRBJ2-5, with a possible D match to TRBD2 (6 bases). In germline, CDR1 is SGHTA, CDR2 FQGNSA. V lost 6 bases and J lost 3, with 17 bases in between. The CDR3 consists of 15 residues.

The chain uses TRBV5-6 and TRBJ1-5, with D possibly matching TRBD1 (6 bases). V was shortened by 0 bases and J by 1 base, with 11 bases between the two germline ends. Germline lookup yields CDR1 SGHDT and CDR2 YYEEEE. The CDR3 totals 16 residues. CDR3 protein: CASSLGQGRSNQPQHF. The CDR3 nucleotides are TGTGCCAGCAGCTTGGGTCAGGGGCGAAGCAATCAGCCCCAGCATTTT.